The 12 T cell receptor beta chains reported below all come from one sample, sequenced in a study of T cell responses to AZD1222 COVID-19 vaccine. Only in-frame clones appear in the TCRdb table, and some are missing; sequencing was by immunoSEQ multiplex PCR. The profile shows approximately 140,000 clones, 92% of them singletons. Sequencing was performed on peripheral blood, taken 28 days after the second AZD1222 dose. The receptor set was obtained from an adult who received the AZD1222 COVID-19 vaccine.

The rearrangement joins TRBV28 to TRBJ2-7; D is unclear. Between the trimmed V and J ends, which lost 5 bases and 6 bases, there was a span of 14 bases. The CDR3 totals 13 residues. The germline V gene has CDR1 MDHEN and CDR2 SYDVKM. The CDR3 region is CASSPLGPSEQYF. The CDR3 coding sequence is TGTGCCAGCAGTCCCCTCGGTCCTTCCGAGCAGTACTTC.

This chain uses TRBV19 with TRBJ2-6; D unresolved. Germline V gene data show CDR1 as LNHDA and CDR2 as SQIVND (reference sequence). Between the trimmed V and J ends, which lost 7 bases and 0 bases, there was a span of 10 bases. The CDR3 is 15 amino acids. CDR3 residues: CASTHGDSGANVLTF. The CDR3 DNA reads as TGTGCCAGTACCCATGGGGACTCTGGGGCCAACGTCCTGACTTTC.

The V gene is TRBV6-5, the J gene TRBJ1-2; 8 nucleotides agree with TRBD1. The CDR3 loop spans 14 amino acids. Trimming cost V 0 bases and J 4 bases; bases outside gene matches: 1. Per germline, CDR1 MNHEY and CDR2 SVGAGI. The CDR3 loop reads CASSYSTGAYGYTF. The CDR3 nucleotides are TGTGCCAGCAGTTACTCGACAGGGGCCTATGGCTACACCTTC.

V gene TRBV27 combines with J gene TRBJ2-1, with TRBD2 matching 11 bases. The V gene end was trimmed by 7 bases and the J gene end by 3 bases; junction bases not matched to a gene: 8. CDR1 and CDR2 from the germline V gene are MNHEY and SMNVEV (reference sequence). CDR3 length: 16 amino acids. The CDR3 reads CASTVTSGSFYNEQFF. The CDR3 DNA reads TGTGCCAGCACCGTTACTAGCGGGAGTTTCTACAATGAGCAGTTCTTC.

The chain combines TRBV2 with TRBJ2-7, with a weak D call TRBD2 (6 bases). This CDR3 region has 13 residues. V lost 4 bases, J lost 4 bases, and 11 bases lay in between. CDR1 and CDR2 from the germline V gene are SNHLY and FYNNEI. CDR3 region: CASSVGGTYEQYF. The CDR3, as DNA: TGTGCCAGCAGTGTTGGCGGGACGTACGAGCAGTACTTC.

The chain combines TRBV5-5 with TRBJ1-6; D remains unclear. The V gene lost 3 bases and the J gene lost 7 bases, with 8 bases spanning the gap. Germline V CDR1 and CDR2: SGHKS, YYEKEE (reference sequence). The length of the CDR3 is 13 residues. The CDR3 coding sequence is TGTGCCAGCAGCTCAAACTGGAATTCACCCCTCCACTTT. Translating gives CASSSNWNSPLHF.

The chain employs TRBV25-1 and TRBJ2-7; the D gene is possibly TRBD1 (5 bases). V lost 6 bases and J lost 0, with 9 bases in between. Germline CDR1 reads MGHDK; CDR2 reads SYGVNS. CDR3 length equals 13 residues. CDR3 sequence (DNA): TGTGCCAGCAGGGGGCGAAACTCCTACGAGCAGTACTTC. Its protein is CASRGRNSYEQYF.

The chain carries TRBV10-3 and TRBJ2-1; the D gene is possibly TRBD1 (5 bases). Germline lookup yields CDR1 ENHRY and CDR2 SYGVKD. CDR3 length: 11 amino acids. V lost 2 bases and J lost 15, with 11 bases in between. The CDR3 nucleotides read TGTGCCATCAGTGAGACCGTGGGGCTGTTCTTC. The encoded protein is CAISETVGLFF.

J is TRBJ2-7 and V is TRBV14; a weak D match, TRBD2 (5 bases). There are 15 residues in the CDR3. Deletions cut 1 base from V and 9 bases from J, with 19 bases between. Germline CDR1 SGHDN, CDR2 FVKESK. CDR3 nucleotide sequence: TGTGCCAGCAGCCAAGGCTGGAGACTCGGACTTTCGCAGTACTTC. It specifies CASSQGWRLGLSQYF.

The chain couples TRBV18 to TRBJ1-5; D uncertain. The germline V gene encodes CDR1 KGHSH and CDR2 LQKENI. The V gene lost 6 bases and the J gene lost 0 bases, with 9 bases spanning the gap. The CDR3 spans 14 residues. CDR3 DNA: TGTGCCAGCTCTCCCGACCTTAGCAATCAGCCCCAGCATTTT. Its protein product is CASSPDLSNQPQHF.

This chain joins TRBV29-1 and TRBJ1-2; maybe TRBD1 (5 bases). Trimming pared 1 base from V and 4 bases from J, leaving 16 bases between. Looked up from germline, CDR1 is SQVTM and CDR2 is ANQGSEA. The length of the CDR3 is 15 residues. CDR3 coding DNA: TGCAGCGTTGAAGCAGGGAAGAAGCCAGGCTATGGCTACACCTTC. This encodes CSVEAGKKPGYGYTF.

The DNA for the CDR3 is TGTGCCAGCAGTGAATCTGGTGGGATTTGGGGTGAAAAACTGTTTTTT. Translated, it gives CASSESGGIWGEKLFF. The chain joins TRBV25-1 to TRBJ1-4; D not certain. There are 16 residues in the CDR3. Trimming cost V 1 base and J 7 bases, with 16 bases left between them. Germline assignment: CDR1 MGHDK and CDR2 SYGVNS.